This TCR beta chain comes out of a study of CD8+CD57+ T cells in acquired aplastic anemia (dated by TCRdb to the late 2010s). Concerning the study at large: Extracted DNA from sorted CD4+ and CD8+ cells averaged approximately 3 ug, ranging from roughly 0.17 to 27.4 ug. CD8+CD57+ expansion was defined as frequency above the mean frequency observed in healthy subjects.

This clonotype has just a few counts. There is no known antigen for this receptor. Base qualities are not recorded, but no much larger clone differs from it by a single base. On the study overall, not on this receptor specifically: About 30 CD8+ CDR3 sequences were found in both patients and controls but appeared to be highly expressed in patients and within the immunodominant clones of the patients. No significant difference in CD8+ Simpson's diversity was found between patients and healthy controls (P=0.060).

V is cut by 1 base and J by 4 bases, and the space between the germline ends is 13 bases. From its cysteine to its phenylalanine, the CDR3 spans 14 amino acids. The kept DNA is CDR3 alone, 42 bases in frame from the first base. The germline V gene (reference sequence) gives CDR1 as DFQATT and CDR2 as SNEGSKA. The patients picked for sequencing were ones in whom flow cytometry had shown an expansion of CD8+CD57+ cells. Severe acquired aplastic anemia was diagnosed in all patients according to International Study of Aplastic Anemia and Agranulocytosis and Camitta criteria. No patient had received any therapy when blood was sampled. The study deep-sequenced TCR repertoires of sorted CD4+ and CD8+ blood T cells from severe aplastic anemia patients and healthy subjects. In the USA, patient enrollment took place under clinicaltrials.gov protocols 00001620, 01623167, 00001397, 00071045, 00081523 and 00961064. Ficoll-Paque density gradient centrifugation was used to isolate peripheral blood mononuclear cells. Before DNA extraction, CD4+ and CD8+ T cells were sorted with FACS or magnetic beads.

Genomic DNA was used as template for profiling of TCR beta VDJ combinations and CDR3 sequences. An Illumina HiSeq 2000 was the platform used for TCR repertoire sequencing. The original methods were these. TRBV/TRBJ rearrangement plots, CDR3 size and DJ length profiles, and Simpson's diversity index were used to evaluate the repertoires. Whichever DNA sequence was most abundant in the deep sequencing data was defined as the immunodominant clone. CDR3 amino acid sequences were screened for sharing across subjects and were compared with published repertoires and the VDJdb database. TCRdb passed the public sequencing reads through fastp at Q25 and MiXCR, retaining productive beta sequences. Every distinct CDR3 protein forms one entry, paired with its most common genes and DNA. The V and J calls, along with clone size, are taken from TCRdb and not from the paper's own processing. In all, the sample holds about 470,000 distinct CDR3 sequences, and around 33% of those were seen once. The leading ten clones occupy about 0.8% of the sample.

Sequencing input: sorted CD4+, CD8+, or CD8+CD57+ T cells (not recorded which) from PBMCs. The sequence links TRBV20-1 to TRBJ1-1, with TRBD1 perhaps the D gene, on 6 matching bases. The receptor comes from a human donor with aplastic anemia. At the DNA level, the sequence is TGCAGTGCTAGAGTGGGGGCGCGGGGCACTGAAGCTTTCTTT. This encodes CSARVGARGTEAFF.